The 20 T cell receptor beta chains below come from one sample, sequenced in a study of T cell repertoires in cytomegalovirus infection. Their antigens remain unidentified. TCRdb re-called the reads with MiXCR, one entry per CDR3 protein. This table holds fewer than 950,000 distinct CDR3 sequences, roughly 33% found once. This material consisted of cultured CD8+ T cells from PBMCs, taken from culture after CMV antigen stimulation. The receptors were gathered from a human donor in good health (CMV status not recorded). Some clones in this sample may be carry-over from other donors' samples.

This clonotype was counted only a few times. The gene calls are TRBV27 and TRBJ1-5, with D possibly TRBD1 on 6 matching bases. The CDR3 sequence is 19 residues long. Germline assignment: CDR1 MNHEY and CDR2 SMNVEV (reference sequence). The V end was cut by 1 base, the J end by 3 bases, with 22 bases between. The CDR3 region is CASSLFFHAGTGSNQPQHF. The CDR3, as DNA: TGTGCCAGCAGTTTATTTTTTCATGCTGGAACAGGGTCCAATCAGCCCCAGCATTTT.

This clonotype was observed a few times. The CDR3 DNA sequence: TGCGCCAGCAGCCAGAGAAATGGCTACACCTTC. Translating it yields CASSQRNGYTF. The V gene is TRBV4-1, the J gene TRBJ1-2, with D hard to call. CDR1 MGHRA and CDR2 YSYEKL come from the germline V gene. The CDR3 covers 11 residues. V gave up 3 bases and J gave up 6 bases, with 5 bases separating them.

J is TRBJ2-5 and V is TRBV12-3 or TRBV12-4, with TRBD2 matching over 11 bases. There are 15 residues in the CDR3. The junction had 8 bases not matched to a gene; V was cut back by 6 bases and J by 5 bases. The CDR3 protein is CASRVSGGAGETQYF. CDR3 nucleotides: TGTGCCAGCAGAGTTAGCGGGGGGGCAGGCGAGACCCAGTACTTC.

This clonotype turned up a few times. V is TRBV7-9 and J is TRBJ1-3; D remains ambiguous. The V gene's germline CDR1 is SEHNR and CDR2 FQNEAQ (reference sequence). This CDR3 has 15 amino acids. The V gene lost 0 bases and the J gene lost 1 base, with 7 bases spanning the gap. The CDR3 DNA reads TGTGCCAGCAGCTTAGCCCGGTATTCTGGAAACACCATATATTTT. Translated: CASSLARYSGNTIYF. Full variable domain (outside the CDR3, taken from reference TRBV7-9 and TRBJ1-3): DTGVSQNPRHKITKRGQNVTFRCDPISEHNRLYWYRQTLGQGPEFLTYFQNEAQLEKSRLLSDRFSAERPKGSFSTLEIQRTEQGDSAMYLCASSLARYSGNTIYFGEGSWLTVV.

The rearrangement links TRBV2 to TRBJ1-5; possible D gene TRBD1, 6 bases. V gave up 3 bases and J gave up 5 bases, with 11 bases separating them. This CDR3 comprises 14 residues. Germline V gene data show CDR1 as SNHLY and CDR2 as FYNNEI. CDR3 in amino acids: CASSDRTEDQPQHF. For the CDR3, the DNA is TGTGCCAGCAGTGATCGGACAGAAGATCAGCCCCAGCATTTT.

A word on this clonotype: Sequence at one end of the junction differs from germline and may be a read error. V gene TRBV25-1 combines with J gene TRBJ1-6; D gene ambiguous. CDR1 and CDR2 (germline): MGHDK, SYGVNS. The CDR3 sequence is 15 residues long. In DNA form, the CDR3 reads TGTGCCAGCTGTGACCCGAGCTCCTATAATTCACCCCTCCACTTT. Its translation: CASCDPSSYNSPLHF. Variable domain in full (rest from reference TRBV25-1 and TRBJ1-6): EADIYQTPRYLVIGTGKKITLECSQTMGHDKMYWYQQDPGMELHLIHYSYGVNSTEKGDLSSESTVSRIRTEHFPLTLESARPSHTSQYLCASCDPSSYNSPLHFGNGTRLTVT.

This clonotype was counted between two and nine times. The V gene is TRBV7-3, the J gene TRBJ1-4; D is unresolved. The CDR3 contains 18 residues. V lost 2 bases and J lost 8, with 24 bases in between. Looked up from germline, CDR1 is SGHTA and CDR2 is FQGTGA. In DNA form, the CDR3 reads TGTGCCAGCAGCTTATATGCAACAACCCGGGTGTCGGAAGAAAAACTGTTTTTT. Protein product: CASSLYATTRVSEEKLFF. Full variable domain (outside the CDR3, taken from reference TRBV7-3 and TRBJ1-4): GAGVSQTPSNKVTEKGKYVELRCDPISGHTALYWYRQSLGQGPEFLIYFQGTGAADDSGLPNDRFFAVRPEGSVSTLKIQRTERGDSAVYLCASSLYATTRVSEEKLFFGSGTQLSVL.

With regard to this clonotype: A much larger clone lies one base from this, so it may be a read error. The J gene is TRBJ2-2, the V gene TRBV7-2, with D tentatively TRBD2 (5 bases). Germline values: CDR1 SGHTA, CDR2 FQGNSA. This CDR3 contains 15 residues. CDR3 coding DNA: TGTGCCGGCAGCCATCGAGGACTGGGCACCGGGGAGCTGTTTTTT. Protein sequence: CAGSHRGLGTGELFF.

The V call is TRBV6-2 or TRBV6-3, the J call TRBJ2-6, with D maybe TRBD2 (6 bases). Deletions cut 2 bases from V and 4 bases from J, with 12 bases between. Germline V CDR1 and CDR2: MNHEY, SVGEGT. The CDR3 length is 16 residues. This CDR3 reads CASSYLPGVGANVLTF. CDR3 coding DNA: TGTGCCAGCAGTTACCTCCCGGGGGTCGGGGCCAACGTCCTGACTTTC.

The chain employs TRBV6-1 and TRBJ2-3; D possibly corresponds to TRBD2 (7 bases). The CDR3 is made up of 16 amino acids. The V and J ends lost 9 bases and 4 bases respectively, with 23 bases between them. Per germline, CDR1 MNHNS and CDR2 SASEGT. CDR3 in amino acids: CASLGIGGVNPDTQYF. The DNA for the CDR3 is TGTGCCAGTCTCGGGATAGGGGGGGTAAACCCAGATACGCAGTATTTT.

This chain connects TRBV6-6 to TRBJ2-1, with TRBD1 as a possible D gene (5 bases). This CDR3 region has 15 residues. Trimming cost V 0 bases and J 5 bases, with 11 bases left between them. CDR1 and CDR2 from the germline V gene are MNHNY and SVGAGI (reference sequence). The CDR3 loop reads CASSYSNRGDNEQFF. The DNA for the CDR3 is TGTGCCAGCAGTTACTCGAATAGGGGCGACAATGAGCAGTTCTTC.

The chain recombines TRBV18 with TRBJ2-3; TRBD1 is a possible D gene (5 bases). Trimming stripped 3 bases from V and 3 bases from J, with 10 bases between. This CDR3 comprises 14 residues. Germline CDR1 reads KGHSH; CDR2 reads LQKENI. CDR3 nucleotides: TGTGCCAGCTCACCCATAGACAGAACAGATACGCAGTATTTT. As protein: CASSPIDRTDTQYF. The full variable domain, rest sourced from reference TRBV18 and TRBJ2-3, is NAGVMQNPRHLVRRRGQEARLRCSPMKGHSHVYWYRQLPEEGLKFMVYLQKENIIDESGMPKERFSAEFPKEGPSILRIQQVVRGDSAAYFCASSPIDRTDTQYFGPGTRLTVL.

The genes are TRBV7-6 and TRBJ1-1, with 7 positions matching TRBD1. The junction had 8 bases not matched to a gene; V was cut back by 3 bases and J by 4 bases. This CDR3 has 15 residues. Per the germline V gene, CDR1 is SGHVS and CDR2 is FNYEAQ. CDR3 in amino acids: CASSFQGGGGTEAFF. The DNA for the CDR3 is TGTGCCAGCAGCTTCCAGGGGGGGGGCGGCACTGAAGCTTTCTTT.

The chain uses TRBV6-2 or TRBV6-3 and TRBJ2-3; TRBD2 agrees at 8 bases. This CDR3 comprises 18 residues. Germline loops: CDR1 MNHEY, CDR2 SVGEGT. Trimming cost V 5 bases and J 4 bases; bases outside gene matches: 17. The CDR3 region is CASSVDSGVIPVPDTQYF. The CDR3 nucleotides are TGTGCCAGCAGTGTCGATAGCGGGGTTATTCCGGTTCCAGATACGCAGTATTTT.

The V gene is TRBV4-1, the J gene TRBJ2-3; maybe TRBD2 (6 bases). Trimming took 0 bases from V and 2 from J, leaving 15 bases between them. Germline CDR1 and CDR2: MGHRA and YSYEKL. CDR3 size: 17 residues. The CDR3 DNA is TGCGCCAGCAGCCAAGAAGCCAGACTAGGGTACACAGATACGCAGTATTTT. This sequence encodes CASSQEARLGYTDTQYF.

The J gene is TRBJ2-3, the V gene TRBV6-2 or TRBV6-3, with D possibly being TRBD2 (5 bases). This CDR3 is built from 11 residues. CDR1 and CDR2 (germline): MNHEY, SVGEGT. V gave up 8 bases and J gave up 6 bases, with 9 bases separating them. The CDR3 sequence: CASLAYDTQYF. The CDR3 nucleotides are TGTGCCAGCCTAGCATACGATACGCAGTATTTT.

The J gene is TRBJ1-2, the V gene TRBV7-2; no clear D gene. The germline V gene encodes CDR1 SGHTA and CDR2 FQGNSA. The CDR3 has 11 amino acids. The V end lost 0 bases, the J end lost 10 bases, and 6 bases lay between the germline ends. The CDR3 DNA is TGTGCCAGCAGCTTAGCGCATTTCTACACCTTC. Translation gives CASSLAHFYTF.

A note on this clonotype: The junction departs from the called germline gene at one end, perhaps through a read error. The chain combines TRBV7-9 with TRBJ1-4; TRBD1 is a possible D gene (5 bases). The CDR3 runs 15 residues. CDR1 SEHNR and CDR2 FQNEAQ come from the germline V gene (reference sequence). In nucleotides, the CDR3 is TGTACCAGCAGCTTCCCGACATGGGGCCAGGAAAAACTGTTTTTT. Encoded protein: CTSSFPTWGQEKLFF.

The chain carries TRBV4-3 and TRBJ1-5; D might be TRBD1 (5 bases). V shed 3 bases and J shed 7 bases, with 16 bases lying between them. The CDR3 has 15 residues. Germline lookup yields CDR1 LGHNA and CDR2 YSLEER. The CDR3 loop reads CASSQDGGWGQPQHF. The DNA for the CDR3 is TGCGCCAGCAGCCAGGACGGGGGGTGGGGACAGCCCCAGCATTTT.

This clonotype was recorded a few times. The rearrangement uses TRBV7-3 and TRBJ1-1, with D unclear. Between the trimmed V and J ends, which lost 1 base and 2 bases, there was a span of 11 bases. Germline V gene lookup returns CDR1 SGHTA and CDR2 FQGTGA. The CDR3 runs 15 residues. The CDR3 loop reads CASSLSQVRNTEAFF. In nucleotides, the CDR3 is TGTGCCAGCAGCTTAAGCCAGGTTAGAAACACTGAAGCTTTCTTT.